Listed below are T cell receptor beta chains from one sample, sequenced in a study of metastatic and nonmetastatic thyroid tumors. TCRdb re-called the PCR reads through MiXCR. The sample has fewer than 50,000 clones, over 25% seen once. The sample taken for sequencing was blood. The receptors derive from a male donor with papillary thyroid cancer or a benign thyroid nodule (not recorded which). Some clones in this sample may be carry-over from other donors' samples. CDR3s include the opening cysteine and the closing phenylalanine or tryptophan. The D gene is left open where the match is weak. The size of a clone is reported for some rows only, either as once, few or many, or as a class for expanded clones.

j_gene | abundance | d_gene | v_gene | CDR3aa | CDR3nt
TRBJ2-5 | NA | NA | TRBV19 | CASSAQVAIGDTQYF | TGTGCCAGTAGTGCCCAGGTGGCGATTGGAGATACCCAGTACTTC
TRBJ1-6 | medium-sized | NA | TRBV28 | CASRTGLNSPLHF | TGTGCCAGCAGAACAGGGCTGAATTCACCCCTCCACTTT
TRBJ2-5 | NA | TRBD2 | TRBV28 | CASRQAGDRETLYF | TGTGCCAGCAGACAAGCGGGGGATAGGGAGACCCTGTACTTC
TRBJ1-2 | many | NA | TRBV6-1 | CASSFGGGYGYTF | TGTGCCAGCAGTTTCGGGGGGGGCTATGGCTACACCTTC
TRBJ2-1 | NA | TRBD2 | TRBV20-1 | CSAGTSGSYNEQFF | TGCAGTGCCGGTACTAGCGGCAGCTACAATGAGCAGTTCTTC
TRBJ2-5 | many | NA | TRBV27 | CASSQTEGETQYF | TGTGCCAGCTCACAGACCGAGGGGGAGACCCAGTACTTC
TRBJ1-6 | few | NA | TRBV12-3/TRBV12-4 | CASSFPGRNSPLHF | TGTGCCAGCAGTTTCCCGGGCCGAAATTCACCCCTCCACTTT
TRBJ2-7 | NA | TRBD1 | TRBV7-9 | CASSQPDRGSFEQYF | TGTGCCAGCAGCCAGCCGGACAGGGGCTCCTTCGAGCAGTACTTC
TRBJ2-3 | few | NA | TRBV6-2/TRBV6-3 | CASSYRIGGDTQYF | TGTGCCAGCAGTTATCGAATTGGGGGTGATACGCAGTATTTT
TRBJ1-1 | medium-sized | NA | TRBV5-1 | CASSLEGVMNTEAFF | TGCGCCAGCAGCTTGGAGGGAGTCATGAACACTGAAGCTTTCTTT
TRBJ1-1 | few | NA | TRBV6-1 | CASSVAGPGTEAFF | TGTGCCAGCAGTGTAGCGGGGCCGGGCACTGAAGCTTTCTTT
TRBJ2-1 | few | TRBD1 | TRBV6-1 | CASGEQGFRNEQFF | TGTGCCAGCGGGGAACAGGGGTTTAGGAATGAGCAGTTCTTC
TRBJ1-2 | many | TRBD1 | TRBV19 | CASSTTGDYGYTF | TGTGCCAGTAGTACGACAGGGGACTATGGCTACACCTTC
TRBJ2-7 | medium-sized | NA | TRBV20-1 | CSAPYISLEGGALPYEQYF | TGCAGTGCTCCCTATATATCCCTAGAGGGGGGGGCTTTGCCCTACGAGCAGTACTTC
TRBJ2-1 | NA | NA | TRBV5-1 | CASSIVTSRNEQFF | TGCGCCAGCAGCATCGTGACCTCTCGGAATGAGCAGTTCTTC
TRBJ1-2 | many | TRBD1 | TRBV9 | CASSVEGTGGGYTF | TGTGCCAGCAGCGTAGAGGGGACAGGCGGTGGCTACACCTTC
TRBJ1-2 | many | NA | TRBV29-1 | CSAKNLDSYGYTF | TGCAGCGCAAAGAATTTGGACAGCTATGGCTACACCTTC
TRBJ2-2 | many | TRBD2 | TRBV7-1 | CASSSTPGLAKHMNTGELFF | TGTGCCAGCAGCTCTACTCCGGGACTAGCTAAACATATGAACACCGGGGAGCTGTTTTTT
TRBJ2-7 | NA | NA | TRBV11-2 | CASSLDQAGRYEQYF | TGTGCCAGCAGCTTAGACCAGGCGGGGCGCTACGAGCAGTACTTC
TRBJ2-2 | many | TRBD2 | TRBV4-2 | CASSQSSGGAWGGELFF | TGTGCCAGCAGCCAGTCTAGCGGGGGGGCTTGGGGCGGGGAGCTGTTTTTT
TRBJ2-2 | many | NA | TRBV7-9 | CASSLRGITGELFF | TGTGCCAGCAGCTTGCGGGGAATTACCGGGGAGCTGTTTTTT
TRBJ2-2 | NA | NA | TRBV5-1 | CASRGEAGELFF | TGCGCCAGCAGGGGAGAGGCCGGGGAGCTGTTTTTT
TRBJ2-2 | NA | TRBD2 | TRBV7-9 | CASSPREGSGELFF | TGTGCCAGCAGCCCAAGGGAGGGCTCCGGGGAGCTGTTTTTC
TRBJ1-2 | NA | NA | TRBV6-5 | CASSSRGDGYTF | TGTGCCAGCAGTTCCCGGGGCGATGGCTACACCTTC
TRBJ1-2 | few | NA | TRBV6-1 | CASGGLNYGYTF | TGTGCCAGTGGGGGTCTCAACTATGGCTACACCTTC
TRBJ1-3 | many | NA | TRBV5-6 | CASSSTASSGNTIYF | TGTGCCAGCAGCTCGACGGCTAGCTCTGGAAACACCATATATTTT
TRBJ1-5 | many | NA | TRBV12-3/TRBV12-4 | CASSLVLGGQQNQPQHF | TGTGCCAGCAGTTTAGTCTTAGGTGGACAGCAAAATCAGCCCCAGCATTTT
TRBJ1-1 | NA | NA | TRBV6-1 | CASSGGGTYTEAFF | TGTGCCAGCAGTGGTGGTGGGACGTACACTGAAGCTTTCTTT
TRBJ2-3 | many | NA | TRBV5-1 | CASSSASTDTQYF | TGCGCCAGCAGCTCTGCGAGCACAGATACGCAGTATTTT
TRBJ2-7 | medium-sized | TRBD2 | TRBV11-2 | CASSPPTPGLARYEQYF | TGTGCCAGCAGCCCTCCGACCCCGGGACTAGCGAGATACGAGCAGTACTTC
TRBJ1-3 | many | NA | TRBV3-1 | CASSQGLGGSTIYF | TGTGCCAGCAGCCAGGGCTTGGGAGGGAGCACCATATATTTT
TRBJ2-7 | NA | NA | TRBV5-4 | CASSLAGYEKYF | TGTGCCAGCAGCTTGGCCGGTTACGAGAAGTACTTC
TRBJ2-5 | many | NA | TRBV2 | CASSDGKRQVDNLTQYF | TGTGCCAGCAGTGACGGCAAGCGTCAGGTCGACAACTTGACCCAGTACTTC
TRBJ1-1 | medium-sized | NA | TRBV6-1 | CASSEGVTEAFF | TGTGCCAGCAGTGAAGGAGTCACTGAAGCTTTCTTT
TRBJ2-7 | NA | NA | TRBV28 | CASSSSGAYEQYF | TGTGCCAGCAGTTCATCGGGAGCCTACGAGCAGTACTTC
TRBJ2-3 | few | NA | TRBV28 | CASSPIADSTDTQYF | TGTGCCAGCAGCCCAATAGCGGACAGCACAGATACGCAGTATTTT
TRBJ1-4 | NA | NA | TRBV28 | CASSYGRRAYEKLFF | TGTGCCAGCAGTTACGGACGGAGGGCCTATGAAAAACTGTTTTTT
TRBJ2-7 | NA | NA | TRBV6-1 | CASSPVTSSYEQHF | TGTGCCAGCAGTCCGGTGACGAGCTCCTACGAGCAGCACTTC
TRBJ1-5 | few | NA | TRBV6-1 | CASSAAWGSNQPQHF | TGTGCCAGCAGTGCCGCGTGGGGCAGCAATCAGCCCCAGCATTTT
TRBJ2-2 | NA | NA | TRBV11-3 | CASSSRGNTGELFF | TGTGCCAGCAGCTCCCGGGGAAACACCGGGGAGCTGTTTTTT
TRBJ2-7 | medium-sized | TRBD1 | TRBV28 | CASSSPQGSFSYEQYF | TGTGCCAGCAGCTCGCCACAGGGGTCTTTCTCCTACGAGCAGTACTTC
TRBJ2-1 | many | TRBD1 | TRBV12-3/TRBV12-4 | CASTEGQGYNEQFF | TGTGCCAGCACCGAGGGACAGGGGTACAATGAGCAGTTCTTC
TRBJ2-7 | many | NA | TRBV18 | CASSPQAYEQYF | TGTGCCAGCTCACCACAAGCCTACGAGCAGTACTTC
TRBJ2-2 | many | NA | TRBV6-2/TRBV6-3 | CASSYFLSGELFF | TGTGCCAGCAGTTACTTCCTATCCGGGGAGCTGTTTTTT
TRBJ1-2 | many | NA | TRBV28 | CASSLLRAGYTF | TGTGCCAGCAGTTTACTTAGAGCAGGCTACACCTTC
TRBJ2-5 | many | NA | TRBV18 | CASSQETQYF | TGTGCCAGCTCACAAGAGACCCAGTACTTC
TRBJ2-6 | few | NA | TRBV28 | CAIATANSGANVLTF | TGTGCCATCGCGACGGCAAACTCTGGGGCCAACGTCCTGACTTTC
TRBJ2-5 | NA | TRBD2 | TRBV6-1 | CASTFPSGLAGDPRQTQYF | TGTGCCAGCACCTTCCCCTCTGGGCTAGCGGGAGACCCTCGGCAGACCCAGTATTTC
TRBJ1-5 | many | NA | TRBV27 | CASSLMGNQPQHF | TGTGCCAGCAGTTTGATGGGCAATCAGCCCCAGCATTTT
TRBJ1-5 | NA | NA | TRBV20-1 | CSALTVSNQPQHF | TGCAGTGCGTTGACAGTTAGCAATCAGCCCCAGCATTTT
TRBJ2-3 | NA | TRBD2 | TRBV5-1 | CASSLTELAGGPDTQYF | TGCGCCAGCAGCCTCACCGAACTAGCGGGGGGCCCAGATACGCAGTATTTT
TRBJ1-2 | many | TRBD1 | TRBV7-9 | CASSSTGQNYGYTF | TGTGCCAGCAGCTCTACGGGACAGAACTATGGCTACACCTTC
TRBJ2-5 | NA | NA | TRBV20-1 | CSARVQAGETQYF | TGCAGTGCTAGGGTGCAGGCCGGAGAGACCCAGTACTTC
TRBJ1-5 | NA | TRBD1 | TRBV19 | CATRQGDSNQPQQF | TGTGCCACGCGACAGGGAGATAGCAATCAGCCCCAGCAATTT
TRBJ2-1 | NA | NA | TRBV3-1 | CANSQGRGGTYNEQFF | TGTGCCAACAGCCAAGGTCGGGGTGGCACCTACAATGAGCAGTTCTTC
TRBJ2-5 | many | NA | TRBV27 | CASSTGRQTQYF | TGTGCCAGCAGTACCGGTCGGCAGACCCAGTACTTC
TRBJ2-3 | NA | NA | TRBV11-2 | CASSLGMGEDTQYF | TGTGCCAGCAGCTTAGGTATGGGAGAAGATACGCAGTATTTT
TRBJ2-6 | few | NA | TRBV6-1 | CASSLYRSFSGANVLTF | TGTGCCAGCAGCTTGTACAGGAGTTTCTCTGGGGCCAACGTCCTGACTTTC
TRBJ2-6 | many | NA | TRBV7-2 | CASSLGRVVGANVLTF | TGTGCCAGCAGCTTAGGCAGGGTGGTTGGGGCCAACGTCCTGACTTTC
TRBJ2-1 | NA | TRBD2 | TRBV6-1 | CASRRTSTSYNEQFF | TGTGCCAGCAGGCGGACTAGCACCTCCTACAATGAGCAGTTCTTC